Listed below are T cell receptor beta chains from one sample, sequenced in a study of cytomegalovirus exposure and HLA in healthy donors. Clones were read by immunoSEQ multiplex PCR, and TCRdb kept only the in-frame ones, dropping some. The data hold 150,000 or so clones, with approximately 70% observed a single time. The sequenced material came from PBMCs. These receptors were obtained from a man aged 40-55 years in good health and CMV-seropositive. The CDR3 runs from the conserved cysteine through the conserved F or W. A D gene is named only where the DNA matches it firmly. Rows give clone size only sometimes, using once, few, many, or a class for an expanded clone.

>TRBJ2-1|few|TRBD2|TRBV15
CATSSSQRTSGYNEQFF
TGTGCCACCAGCAGCTCTCAAAGGACTAGCGGTTACAATGAGCAGTTCTTC
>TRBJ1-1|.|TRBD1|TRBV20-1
CSARTGGEAFF
TGCAGTGCTCGGACAGGAGGTGAAGCTTTCTTT
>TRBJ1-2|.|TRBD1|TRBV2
CASSARDRGGNGYTF
TGTGCCAGCAGCGCCCGGGACAGGGGAGGGAATGGCTACACCTTC
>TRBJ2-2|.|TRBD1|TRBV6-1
CANGTGANTGELFF
TGTGCCAACGGGACAGGGGCAAACACCGGGGAGCTGTTTTTT
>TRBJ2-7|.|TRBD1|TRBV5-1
CASSLGSGQVDLEQYF
TGCGCCAGCAGCCTGGGTTCGGGACAGGTGGATTTGGAGCAGTACTTC
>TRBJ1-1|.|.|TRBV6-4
CASSSLVNTEAFF
TGTGCCAGCAGCTCACTTGTGAACACTGAAGCTTTCTTT
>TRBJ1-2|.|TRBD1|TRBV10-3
CAISGTGGAYGYTF
TGTGCCATCAGTGGGACAGGGGGCGCCTATGGCTACACCTTC
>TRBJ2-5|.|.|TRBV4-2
CASSQSPEGADLVTQYF
TGTGCCAGCAGCCAATCCCCGGAGGGGGCGGACCTAGTGACCCAGTACTTC
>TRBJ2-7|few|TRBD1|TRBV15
CATSRDGQGVSYEQYF
TGTGCCACCAGCAGAGATGGGCAGGGGGTTTCCTACGAGCAGTACTTC
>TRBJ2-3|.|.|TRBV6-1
CAISDGGARTDTQYF
TGTGCCATCTCTGATGGGGGGGCCCGCACAGATACGCAGTATTTT
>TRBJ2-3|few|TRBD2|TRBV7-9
CASSLESGLAGPTDTQYF
TGTGCCAGCAGCTTAGAGTCGGGACTAGCGGGCCCCACAGATACGCAGTATTTT
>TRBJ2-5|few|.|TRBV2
CASSSFSLDETQYF
TGTGCCAGCAGCTCCTTTAGTCTAGATGAGACCCAGTACTTC
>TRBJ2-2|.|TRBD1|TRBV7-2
CASSLGGTANTGELFF
TGTGCCAGCAGCTTAGGTGGGACAGCTAACACCGGGGAGCTGTTTTTT